Below, 12 T cell receptor beta chains from the same sample are listed, as sequenced in a study of breast tumors, draining lymph nodes, adjacent tissues. Samples came from axillary lymph nodes draining the breast cancer. A single record per CDR3 protein comes from TCRdb applying MiXCR to the multiplex PCR reads. The sample lists some 130,000 distinct CDR3 sequences, 15% to 20% occurring once. Sequenced: axillary lymph node tissue. These receptors were collected from a female donor with breast cancer. Some clones in this sample may be carry-over from other donors' samples.

The CDR3 sequence: CASSNRGNTEAFF. The DNA of the CDR3 is TGTGCCAGTAGTAACAGGGGGAACACTGAAGCTTTCTTT. This chain links TRBV19 with TRBJ1-1; 7 nucleotides agree with TRBD1. Per the germline V gene, CDR1 is LNHDA and CDR2 is SQIVND (reference sequence). The CDR3 has 13 amino acids. V gave up 4 bases and J gave up 1 base; unmatched junction bases: 0.

In its sample, this clonotype was seen many times. The V gene is TRBV7-3, the J gene TRBJ2-1; 10 nucleotides align to TRBD2. With V trimmed by 3 bases and J by 7 bases, 6 bases remained unmatched. Per the germline V gene, CDR1 is SGHTA and CDR2 is FQGTGA. The CDR3 runs 15 residues. The CDR3 coding sequence is TGTGCCAGCAGCTTGAGCGGGGGGGCCGGGAATGAGCAGTTCTTC. Its translation is CASSLSGGAGNEQFF. Full variable domain (missing parts from reference TRBV7-3 and TRBJ2-1): GAGVSQTPSNKVTEKGKYVELRCDPISGHTALYWYRQSLGQGPEFLIYFQGTGAADDSGLPNDRFFAVRPEGSVSTLKIQRTERGDSAVYLCASSLSGGAGNEQFFGPGTRLTVL.

This clonotype has ten or more counts. V is TRBV7-2 and J is TRBJ1-3; possibly TRBD1 for D (6 bases). V shed 1 base and J shed 4 bases, with 11 bases lying between them. In germline, CDR1 is SGHTA, CDR2 FQGNSA. The CDR3 consists of 15 residues. The CDR3, as DNA: TGTGCCAGCAGCTTAGTTTCAGGGGCAGGAAACACCATATATTTT. It specifies CASSLVSGAGNTIYF.

This clonotype was counted at least ten times. The gene calls are TRBV7-3 and TRBJ1-2, with D possibly being TRBD1 (6 bases). The CDR3 sequence is 13 residues long. CDR1 and CDR2 (germline): SGHTA, FQGTGA. Trimming removed 5 bases from V and 7 bases from J, with 14 bases in between. For the CDR3, the DNA is TGTGCCAGCAGCCCTGGGGGGCCCAGTGGCTACACCTTC. It yields the protein CASSPGGPSGYTF.

This clonotype was counted only a few times. V is TRBV4-1 and J is TRBJ2-6, with 7 bases fitting TRBD1. Germline CDR1 reads MGHRA; CDR2 reads YSYEKL. The ends lost 1 base at V and 1 base at J; junction bases unmatched: 1. This CDR3 spans 16 amino acids. In DNA, the CDR3 is TGCGCCAGCAGCCAAGGACAGGGTTCTGGGGCCAACGTCCTGACTTTC. Translating it yields CASSQGQGSGANVLTF.

The CDR3 DNA reads TGCGCCAGCAGCTTGGGTAGCGGGAGGGCCGGGTACGAGCAGTACTTC. This translates into CASSLGSGRAGYEQYF. The chain joins TRBV5-1 to TRBJ2-7; 11 nucleotides match TRBD2. CDR3 length: 16 residues. In germline, CDR1 is SGHRS, CDR2 YFSETQ. V dropped 0 bases and J dropped 4; count of bases not matched to a gene: 6.

On this clonotype itself: This may be a read error, as it is one base from a much larger clone. The rearrangement joins TRBV6-5 to TRBJ2-1, with unresolved D. The germline gives CDR1 MNHEY, CDR2 SVGAGI. This CDR3 comprises 12 residues. The CDR3 sequence is CASQTLYNEQSF. CDR3 DNA: TGTGCCAGCCAAACCCTATACAATGAGCAGTCCTTC.

Worth noting for this clonotype: A read error may be the cause here, since a much bigger clone is one base away. The chain has TRBV3-1 and TRBJ2-5; 7 bases fit TRBD2. With 4 bases clipped from V and 5 bases from J, the junction kept 13 bases outside the gene matches. CDR1 is LGHDT, CDR2 YNNKEL, per germline (reference sequence). This CDR3 is built from 16 residues. CDR3 residues: CASSLRTGGGGETQYF. CDR3 bases: TGTGCCAGCAGCCTAAGGACTGGCGGGGGTGGCGAGACCCAGTACTTC.

The sample holds many counts of this clonotype. The chain has TRBV20-1 and TRBJ2-3; no definite D call. CDR1 is DFQATT, CDR2 SNEGSKA, per germline (reference sequence). Trimming took 7 bases from V and 0 from J, leaving 8 bases between them. CDR3 length: 12 amino acids. DNA of the CDR3: TGCAGTGTTCAGCTTAGCACAGATACGCAGTATTTT. This gives the protein CSVQLSTDTQYF.

This clonotype was detected many times. The chain recombines TRBV29-1 with TRBJ2-5; 14 nucleotides align to TRBD2. Germline CDR1 and CDR2: SQVTM and ANQGSEA. The CDR3 has 14 residues. V dropped 6 bases and J dropped 2; count of bases not matched to a gene: 2. Written as DNA, the CDR3 is TGCAGCGTCCGACTAGCGGGGGGGCAAGAGACCCAGTACTTC. Protein product: CSVRLAGGQETQYF. Variable domain in full (rest from reference TRBV29-1 and TRBJ2-5): SAVISQKPSRDICQRGTSLTIQCQVDSQVTMMFWYRQQPGQSLTLIATANQGSEATYESGFVIDKFPISRPNLTFSTLTVSNMSPEDSSIYLCSVRLAGGQETQYFGPGTRLLVL.

As for this clonotype: Its ends do not fully match the called genes, so a read error is possible. This chain uses TRBV7-2 with TRBJ1-6, with D hard to call. Germline loops: CDR1 SGHTA, CDR2 FQGNSA. The CDR3 is made up of 13 amino acids. The DNA for the CDR3 is TGTGCCAGCAGCTTCACGGGGAACTCACCCCCCCACTTT. It encodes CASSFTGNSPPHF. The whole variable domain, remainder taken from reference TRBV7-2 and TRBJ1-6, is GAGVSQSPSNKVTEKGKDVELRCDPISGHTALYWYRQSLGQGLEFLIYFQGNSAPDKSGLPSDRFSAERTGGSVSTLTIQRTQQEDSAVYLCASSFTGNSPPHFGNGTRLTVT.

A few counts support this clonotype. The chain links TRBV7-9 to TRBJ2-2, with 7 bases lining up with TRBD1. Trimming took 3 bases from V and 3 from J; bases not matched to a gene: 7. The CDR3 runs to 16 residues. CDR1 is SEHNR, CDR2 FQNEAQ, per germline (reference sequence). In DNA, the CDR3 is TGTGCCAGCAGCTTCTACCGAGACAGGGACACCGGGGAGCTGTTTTTT. Translation gives CASSFYRDRDTGELFF.